What follows is one T cell receptor (beta chain) and its context. Its antigen remains unidentified. This record comes from a study of T cell responses to AZD1222 COVID-19 vaccine. Study observations and caveats: Spike-specific TCR breadth rose after two AZD1222 doses, and depth rose as well.

CDR3 length: 16 residues. V lost 3 bases, J lost 1 base, and 14 bases lay in between. Germline assignment: CDR1 MNHEY and CDR2 SMNVEV (reference sequence). Sequencing was performed with immunoSEQ multiplex PCR; in TCRdb, only in-frame clones are kept and a portion is missing. This sample has some 190,000 clones, with about 93% found just once. This receptor was taken from an adult who received the AZD1222 COVID-19 vaccine. The chain carries TRBV27 and TRBJ2-3; D is perhaps TRBD1 (8 bases). The sequencing here drew on peripheral blood, taken 28 days after the second AZD1222 dose. The CDR3 region is CASSFLQGGGTDTQYF. CDR3 DNA sequence: TGTGCCAGCAGTTTTTTACAGGGGGGGGGCACAGATACGCAGTATTTT.